The entry below gives a single T cell receptor (beta chain) sequence along with its context. Its antigen remains unknown. The CDR3 spans 13 residues. Germline values: CDR1 SEHNR, CDR2 FQNEAQ (reference sequence). Trimming pared 5 bases from V and 7 bases from J, leaving 14 bases between. These data come from a study of T cell responses to AZD1222 COVID-19 vaccine. Whole-study results and caveats: Spike-specific TCR breadth rose after two AZD1222 doses, and depth rose as well. Researchers report vaccine-associated CD4 TCRs spanning spike, with dominance at 160-218 and 743-854.

The protocol was immunoSEQ multiplex PCR, while the TCRdb copy is restricted to in-frame clones and leaves out a portion. The table has about 81,000 clones, around nine tenths seen once. The clonotype comes from an adult who received the AZD1222 COVID-19 vaccine. The source was peripheral blood, collected 28 days after the second AZD1222 dose. The chain recombines TRBV7-9 with TRBJ1-2; D ambiguous. The CDR3 DNA reads as TGTGCCAGCAGCCCCCGGGGAACGGGTGGCTACACCTTC. Amino acid sequence: CASSPRGTGGYTF.